These 18 T cell receptor beta chains were all obtained from the same sample, sequenced in a study of T cells in Graves' hyperthyroidism and ophthalmopathy (dated by TCRdb to between 2019 and 2020). Libraries were built with multiplex PCR. The sequencer listed for this sample is Illumina HiSeq 2000. Amplification of TCR beta CDR3 regions was carried out from RNA transcripts. For the first round of RT-PCR on the TCR CDR3, the HTBI primer set was used together with the Qiagen OneStep RT-PCR kit. TCRdb reanalyzed the raw reads on its own, using fastp at Q25 for trimming and MiXCR for clone calling, and kept in-frame beta chains. Entries are consolidated by CDR3 protein sequence, retaining the most common genes and DNA. This sample holds 240,000 or so distinct CDR3 sequences; about a sixth were observed only once. The ten top clones hold about 30% of the sample. The source material was blood. The receptors here all came from a young woman with Graves' ophthalmopathy.

This chain links TRBV7-2 with TRBJ1-2, with 12 bases matching TRBD1. The length of the CDR3 is 16 residues. The germline V gene has CDR1 SGHTA and CDR2 FQGNSA. V lost 5 bases to trimming and J lost 0 bases; unmatched junction nucleotides: 4. CDR3 amino acids: CASSRGTGGANYGYTF. The CDR3 DNA reads TGTGCCAGCAGCCGTGGGACAGGGGGCGCTAACTATGGCTACACCTTC.

This clonotype was picked up many times. The chain joins TRBV12-3 or TRBV12-4 to TRBJ2-3; D ambiguous. The CDR3 has 17 amino acids. V was pared by 3 bases and J by 3 bases, with 19 bases between. The CDR3 is CASSFSRLQPQTDTQYF. CDR3 in DNA: TGTGCCAGCAGTTTTTCGCGTTTACAGCCCCAGACAGATACGCAGTATTTT.

This chain connects TRBV24-1 to TRBJ2-3; D remains unclear. CDR3 length: 16 amino acids. Trimming cost V 3 bases and J 1 base, with 13 bases left between them. The germline CDR1 and CDR2 sequences are KGHDR and SFDVKD. The CDR3 reads CATSDNAAKGTDTQYF. The CDR3 nucleotides are TGTGCCACCAGTGATAACGCAGCGAAGGGCACAGATACGCAGTATTTT.

This clonotype was counted at least ten times. The CDR3, as DNA: TGTGCCAGCAGGTCAGTTCGGATGGGCAATGAGCAGTTCTTC. Encoded protein: CASRSVRMGNEQFF. The chain is built from TRBV7-9 and TRBJ2-1; D not resolved. Trimming removed 6 bases at V and 6 bases at J, with 15 bases between. Germline CDR1 is SEHNR and CDR2 is FQNEAQ (reference sequence). There are 14 residues in the CDR3. Using reference TRBV7-9 and TRBJ2-1 for the parts outside the CDR3, the full variable domain is DTGVSQNPRHKITKRGQNVTFRCDPISEHNRLYWYRQTLGQGPEFLTYFQNEAQLEKSRLLSDRFSAERPKGSFSTLEIQRTEQGDSAMYLCASRSVRMGNEQFFGPGTRLTVL.

The CDR3 spells CAISEGLVGQGGVGNTIYF. CDR3 bases: TGTGCCATCAGTGAGGGATTGGTAGGACAGGGCGGCGTTGGAAACACCATATATTTT. The chain has TRBV10-3 and TRBJ1-3; 8 nucleotides match TRBD1. This CDR3 region has 19 residues. V trimming: 2 bases; J trimming: 3 bases; junction bases outside the gene matches: 15. Germline lookup yields CDR1 ENHRY and CDR2 SYGVKD.

The sample holds many counts of this clonotype. V gene TRBV7-9 combines with J gene TRBJ2-5; D is unclear. Germline lookup yields CDR1 SEHNR and CDR2 FQNEAQ (reference sequence). The CDR3 has 14 residues. Trimming pared 1 base from V and 6 bases from J, leaving 12 bases between. The CDR3 spells CASSLGSGVQTQYF. The CDR3 DNA sequence: TGTGCCAGCAGCTTAGGGTCGGGCGTCCAGACCCAGTACTTC.

There are many counts of this clonotype. The rearrangement uses TRBV7-9 and TRBJ2-5; possibly TRBD1 or TRBD2 for D (5 bases each). Trimming shortened V by 3 bases and J by 3 bases, and 14 bases separated the two germline ends. The CDR3 length is 15 residues. From germline, CDR1 is SEHNR and CDR2 FQNEAQ (reference sequence). This CDR3 is CASSFSRGEEETQYF. The CDR3 DNA is TGTGCCAGCAGCTTCTCGCGAGGGGAAGAAGAGACCCAGTACTTC.

The sample holds many counts of this clonotype. V usage is TRBV15 and J usage is TRBJ2-7; D may be TRBD1 (6 bases). V was shortened by 5 bases and J by 5 bases, with 22 bases between the two germline ends. Germline CDR1 LNHNV, CDR2 YYDKDF (reference sequence). This CDR3 comprises 16 residues. The CDR3 DNA reads TGTGCCACCAGCCCTACCCCGGGACACGGTGTCAACGAGCAGTACTTC. Translating gives CATSPTPGHGVNEQYF.

This clonotype was observed a few times. CDR3 sequence reads: CASSYRAGAGLGSGANVLTF. The CDR3 DNA sequence: TGTGCCAGCAGTTACCGCGCGGGGGCAGGGCTAGGATCTGGGGCCAACGTCCTGACTTTC. This chain links TRBV6-2 or TRBV6-3 with TRBJ2-6; D is possibly TRBD2 (7 bases). This CDR3 contains 20 residues. Germline V CDR1 and CDR2: MNHEY, SVGEGT. The V end lost 2 bases, the J end lost 1 base, and 21 bases lay between the germline ends.

In this sample, this clonotype turned up many times. The chain employs TRBV7-2 and TRBJ2-1; 10 bases are a match to TRBD1. V shed 0 bases and J 5 bases; nucleotides not matched to a gene: 10. From germline, CDR1 is SGHTA and CDR2 FQGNSA. This CDR3 is 18 amino acids long. CDR3 region: CASSLARGQGGVHNEQFF. The CDR3 DNA follows: TGTGCCAGCAGCTTAGCCCGAGGACAGGGGGGCGTGCACAATGAGCAGTTCTTC.

This clonotype was seen at least ten times. This rearrangement joins TRBV28 to TRBJ1-2; 8 bases line up with TRBD1. With V trimmed by 6 bases and J by 4 bases, 13 bases remained unmatched. Germline CDR1 is MDHEN and CDR2 is SYDVKM. The CDR3 contains 16 residues. For the CDR3, the DNA is TGTGCCAGCAGCCAAACGGACAGGGCGGCCTCCTATGGCTACACCTTC. Amino acids: CASSQTDRAASYGYTF.

There are many counts of this clonotype. The chain carries TRBV2 and TRBJ2-7; 11 bases agree with TRBD2. The trim removed 2 bases at V and 6 bases at J, leaving 9 bases unmatched. Germline V gives CDR1 SNHLY, CDR2 FYNNEI. This CDR3 has 16 amino acids. The CDR3 spells CASSELAGGGWSEQYF. For the CDR3, the DNA is TGTGCCAGCAGTGAACTAGCGGGAGGAGGTTGGAGCGAGCAGTACTTC.

This clonotype was seen repeatedly, ten times or more. In DNA form, the CDR3 reads TGTGCCAGCAATCCCGGGACGGGGTGGGGCGAGCAGTACTTC. It translates to CASNPGTGWGEQYF. The chain joins TRBV2 to TRBJ2-7; the D gene could be TRBD1 or TRBD2 (5 bases each). CDR1 and CDR2 (germline): SNHLY, FYNNEI. The CDR3 loop spans 14 amino acids. Trimming shortened V by 7 bases and J by 6 bases, and 19 bases separated the two germline ends.

This clonotype was picked up many times. V gene TRBV11-1 combines with J gene TRBJ2-7; 8 bases agree with TRBD1. The CDR3 extends over 16 amino acids. V was pared by 4 bases and J by 0 bases, with 8 bases of the junction left unmatched. Germline CDR1 SGHAT, CDR2 FQDESV (reference sequence). The CDR3 spells CASSSPRQGASYEQYF. CDR3 DNA: TGTGCCAGCAGCTCTCCTCGGCAGGGGGCCTCCTACGAGCAGTACTTC.

This clonotype was seen at least ten times. V gene TRBV29-1 combines with J gene TRBJ2-2; TRBD2 aligns across 12 bases. This CDR3 region has 18 residues. Germline CDR1 is SQVTM and CDR2 is ANQGSEA. V trimming: 2 bases; J trimming: 2 bases; junction bases outside the gene matches: 9. This chain's CDR3 is CSVEPTSGRLFNTGELFF. In nucleotides, the CDR3 is TGCAGCGTTGAACCAACTAGCGGGAGGCTATTTAACACCGGGGAGCTGTTTTTT.

This clonotype was counted at least ten times. The chain combines TRBV27 with TRBJ2-2, with D uncertain. Germline CDR1 MNHEY, CDR2 SMNVEV (reference sequence). Trimming took 5 bases from V and 6 from J, leaving 10 bases between them. The CDR3 spans 13 residues. The CDR3 nucleotides read TGTGCCAGCAGTCCACCTAAGGCCGGGGAGCTGTTTTTT. Its protein is CASSPPKAGELFF.

This clonotype was seen many times. V usage is TRBV5-8 and J usage is TRBJ2-1, with TRBD2 matching 11 bases. Germline CDR1 SGHTS, CDR2 YDEGEE. There are 15 residues in the CDR3. The ends lost 4 bases at V and 5 bases at J; junction bases unmatched: 5. The CDR3 bases are TGTGCCAGCAGCCGGCCGGGACTAGCGGACAATGAGCAGTTCTTC. Amino acid sequence: CASSRPGLADNEQFF.

At least ten counts were recorded for this clonotype. The rearrangement joins TRBV2 to TRBJ1-1; the match to TRBD1 covers 10 bases. The CDR3 has 15 residues. The germline V gene encodes CDR1 SNHLY and CDR2 FYNNEI. The trim removed 6 bases at V and 4 bases at J, leaving 8 bases unmatched. Here the CDR3 DNA reads TGTGCCAGCAGGACCGACAGGGGGCGACCCACTGAAGCTTTCTTT. This encodes CASRTDRGRPTEAFF.